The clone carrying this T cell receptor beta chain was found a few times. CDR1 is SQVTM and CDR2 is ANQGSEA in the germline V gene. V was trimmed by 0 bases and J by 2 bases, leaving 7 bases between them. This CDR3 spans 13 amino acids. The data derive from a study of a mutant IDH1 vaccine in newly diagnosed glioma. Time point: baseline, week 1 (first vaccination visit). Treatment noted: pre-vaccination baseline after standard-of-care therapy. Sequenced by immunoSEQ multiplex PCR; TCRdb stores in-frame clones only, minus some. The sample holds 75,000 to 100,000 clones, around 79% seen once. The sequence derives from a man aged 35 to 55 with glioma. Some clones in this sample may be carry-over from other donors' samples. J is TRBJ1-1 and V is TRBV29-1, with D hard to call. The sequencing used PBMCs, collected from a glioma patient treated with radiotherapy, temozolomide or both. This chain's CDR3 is CSVEEFGNTEAFF. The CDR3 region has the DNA TGCAGCGTTGAAGAATTCGGAAACACTGAAGCTTTCTTT.